The 26 T cell receptor beta chains reported below all come from one sample, sequenced in a study of OX40 agonist ivuxolimab in advanced cancers. Data came from immunoSEQ multiplex PCR; TCRdb stores just in-frame clones and leaves some out. The sample has some 77,000 clones, roughly 88% seen once. Material: CD4+ or CD8+ T cells sorted from blood, obtained in a trial of the OX40 agonist ivuxolimab. Every receptor here comes from an adult with an advanced solid tumor such as melanoma, head and neck, liver or kidney cancer.

V and J are TRBV29-1 and TRBJ2-5; possibly TRBD1 for D (6 bases). The V end was cut by 6 bases, the J end by 1 base, with 9 bases between. Germline V lookup: CDR1 SQVTM, CDR2 ANQGSEA. This CDR3 spans 12 amino acids. The CDR3 sequence is CSVGAAQETQYF. The CDR3 DNA sequence: TGCAGCGTGGGGGCAGCCCAAGAGACCCAGTACTTC.

The rearrangement uses TRBV2 and TRBJ2-3; D call uncertain. CDR1 and CDR2 (germline): SNHLY, FYNNEI. Trimming left V 5 bases short and J 0 bases short, with 15 bases between. This CDR3 region has 16 residues. CDR3 amino acids: CASSLFSPLSTDTQYF. The CDR3 DNA reads TGTGCCAGCAGTCTTTTCTCTCCTCTTAGCACAGATACGCAGTATTTT.

The rearrangement uses TRBV2 and TRBJ1-1; possible D gene TRBD1, 6 bases. In germline, CDR1 is SNHLY, CDR2 FYNNEI. The CDR3 is 15 residues long. The V and J ends lost 4 bases and 1 base respectively, with 13 bases between them. The CDR3 DNA reads TGTGCCAGCAGTGGCCAAGGGGGGAGGAACACTGAAGCTTTCTTT. Its translation: CASSGQGGRNTEAFF.

The chain employs TRBV6-1 and TRBJ2-7; the D gene is possibly TRBD1 (6 bases). The V and J ends lost 2 bases and 0 bases respectively, with 14 bases between them. The germline CDR1 and CDR2 sequences are MNHNS and SASEGT. The CDR3 runs to 16 residues. CDR3 protein: CASSESLTGVSYEQYF. The CDR3 DNA follows: TGTGCCAGCAGTGAATCATTGACAGGAGTCTCCTACGAGCAGTACTTC.

This chain links TRBV11-2 with TRBJ1-2; D uncertain. The CDR3 loop spans 13 amino acids. Trimming took 5 bases from V and 7 from J, leaving 14 bases between them. Per the germline V gene, CDR1 is SGHAT and CDR2 is FQNNGV. CDR3 coding DNA: TGTGCCAGCAGCCAAGGACTCTTGGGTGGCTACACCTTC. Encoded protein: CASSQGLLGGYTF.

This sequence joins TRBV7-9 and TRBJ2-1; possibly TRBD2 for D (5 bases). Germline CDR1 SEHNR, CDR2 FQNEAQ (reference sequence). The CDR3 runs 11 residues. V gave up 1 base and J gave up 12 bases, with 7 bases separating them. CDR3 amino acids: CASSLDRGQFF. CDR3 sequence (DNA): TGTGCCAGCAGCTTAGACCGGGGGCAGTTCTTC. Full variable domain (rest looked up from reference TRBV7-9 and TRBJ2-1): DTGVSQNPRHKITKRGQNVTFRCDPISEHNRLYWYRQTLGQGPEFLTYFQNEAQLEKSRLLSDRFSAERPKGSFSTLEIQRTEQGDSAMYLCASSLDRGQFFGPGTRLTVL.

The V call is TRBV2, the J call TRBJ1-3; no clear D gene. The V gene's germline CDR1 is SNHLY and CDR2 FYNNEI. Trimming left V 3 bases short and J 1 base short, with 16 bases between. The CDR3 spans 17 residues. The CDR3 loop is CASSDNRLSNSGNTIYF. CDR3 DNA: TGTGCCAGCAGTGATAATAGGTTATCTAATTCTGGAAACACCATATATTTT.

The chain combines TRBV5-4 with TRBJ1-6, with a tentative D call TRBD1 (6 bases). This CDR3 comprises 16 residues. Germline CDR1 and CDR2: SGHNT and YYREEE (reference sequence). V gave up 4 bases and J gave up 5 bases, with 16 bases separating them. The CDR3 DNA reads TGTGCCAGCAGCCCGGGGGGGGCCGGGGATAATTCACCCCTCCACTTT. Translation gives CASSPGGAGDNSPLHF.

The chain couples TRBV18 to TRBJ1-1, with 12 bases lining up with TRBD1. Germline V CDR1 and CDR2: KGHSH, LQKENI. The CDR3 runs 15 residues. The V segment lost 8 bases and the J segment 4 bases; nucleotides outside the gene matches: 8. Written as DNA, the CDR3 is TGTGCCAGCCGCTTGGGACAGGGGGCGGGCACTGAAGCTTTCTTT. This encodes CASRLGQGAGTEAFF. Full variable domain (remainder filled in from reference TRBV18 and TRBJ1-1): NAGVMQNPRHLVRRRGQEARLRCSPMKGHSHVYWYRQLPEEGLKFMVYLQKENIIDESGMPKERFSAEFPKEGPSILRIQQVVRGDSAAYFCASRLGQGAGTEAFFGQGTRLTVV.

The genes are TRBV28 and TRBJ2-7; D perhaps matches TRBD2 (5 bases). Looked up from germline, CDR1 is MDHEN and CDR2 is SYDVKM. V lost 5 bases to trimming and J lost 1 base, with 15 bases between them. The CDR3 loop spans 15 amino acids. In DNA, the CDR3 is TGTGCCAGCAGTCCCCCAGCGGCACGATCCTACGAGCAGTACTTC. Translated: CASSPPAARSYEQYF.

V gene TRBV6-1 combines with J gene TRBJ2-7; 7 bases fit TRBD1. From germline, CDR1 is MNHNS and CDR2 SASEGT. Trimming removed 6 bases from V and 4 bases from J; junction bases left unmatched: 12. The CDR3 spans 15 residues. The chain's CDR3 is CASRGIETGRYEQYF. CDR3 nucleotides: TGTGCCAGCAGGGGGATTGAGACAGGGCGGTACGAGCAGTACTTC.

The chain employs TRBV19 and TRBJ2-4; no clear D. The V gene's germline CDR1 is LNHDA and CDR2 SQIVND (reference sequence). Trimming took off 5 bases at V and 1 base at J, with 9 bases between the two ends. There are 14 residues in the CDR3. The CDR3 is CASSPLRAKNIQYF. The CDR3 nucleotides read TGTGCCAGTAGTCCCCTTAGGGCCAAAAACATTCAGTACTTC.

The genes are TRBV27 and TRBJ1-5; TRBD1 is a possible D gene (6 bases). The CDR3 runs 14 residues. V was pared by 7 bases and J by 1 base, with 11 bases between. Germline CDR1 and CDR2: MNHEY and SMNVEV (reference sequence). The CDR3 loop is CASKGGISNQPQHF. The CDR3 coding sequence is TGTGCCAGCAAGGGGGGTATAAGCAATCAGCCCCAGCATTTT.

This clone occurred once. V usage is TRBV5-4 and J usage is TRBJ2-7; D gene unclear. The CDR3 length is 12 residues. Germline V CDR1 and CDR2: SGHNT, YYREEE (reference sequence). V was clipped by 2 bases and J by 4 bases, with 7 bases between them. The chain's CDR3 is CASSLKQYEQYF. For the CDR3, the DNA is TGTGCCAGCAGCTTAAAACAATACGAGCAGTACTTC.

The J gene is TRBJ2-1, the V gene TRBV6-1; D unresolved. Germline CDR1 reads MNHNS; CDR2 reads SASEGT. Trimming cost V 3 bases and J 7 bases, with 10 bases left between them. This CDR3 is 13 amino acids long. The CDR3 region is CASSEFLLNEQFF. As DNA, the CDR3 is TGTGCCAGCAGTGAGTTCCTCCTAAATGAGCAGTTCTTC.

In its sample, this clone was seen a few times. The V gene is TRBV4-1, the J gene TRBJ1-6; no reliable D call. The V gene lost 0 bases and the J gene lost 11 bases, with 8 bases spanning the gap. Germline CDR1 reads MGHRA; CDR2 reads YSYEKL. This CDR3 comprises 13 residues. The CDR3 here is CASSQDGITPLHF. Here the CDR3 DNA reads TGCGCCAGCAGCCAAGACGGGATTACACCCCTCCACTTT.

This clone was seen once. The chain has TRBV5-1 and TRBJ2-3, with 7 bases matching TRBD2. Germline V CDR1 and CDR2: SGHRS, YFSETQ. The CDR3 extends over 15 amino acids. J was trimmed by 2 bases and V by 4 bases; bases with no gene match: 7. This chain's CDR3 is CASSPGTTFTDTQYF. The DNA of the CDR3 is TGCGCCAGCAGCCCCGGGACTACCTTCACAGATACGCAGTATTTT.

The chain couples TRBV5-1 to TRBJ2-1, with D possibly TRBD2 on 5 matching bases. The CDR3 totals 13 residues. Trimming took off 4 bases at V and 10 bases at J, with 15 bases between the two ends. Per germline, CDR1 SGHRS and CDR2 YFSETQ. CDR3 nucleotide sequence: TGCGCCAGCAGCCCGGATGGAGGCGGGGAGCAGTTCTTC. This encodes CASSPDGGGEQFF. Together with reference TRBV5-1 and TRBJ2-1, the CDR3 gives the full variable domain: KAGVTQTPRYLIKTRGQQVTLSCSPISGHRSVSWYQQTPGQGLQFLFEYFSETQRNKGNFPGRFSGRQFSNSRSEMNVSTLELGDSALYLCASSPDGGGEQFFGPGTRLTVL.

The J gene is TRBJ2-7, the V gene TRBV5-4, with TRBD2 identical over 13 bases. Losses at the gene ends were 4 bases for V and 0 bases for J; bases not matched to a gene: 1. The germline CDR1 and CDR2 sequences are SGHNT and YYREEE (reference sequence). The CDR3 covers 15 residues. This CDR3 is CASSRTSGSSYEQYF. The CDR3 DNA is TGTGCCAGCAGCCGGACTAGCGGGAGCTCCTACGAGCAGTACTTC.

The chain combines TRBV18 with TRBJ2-7; D may be TRBD1 or TRBD2 (6 bases each). CDR1 and CDR2 (germline): KGHSH, LQKENI. The V gene lost 2 bases and the J gene lost 0 bases, with 11 bases spanning the gap. The CDR3 length is 15 residues. CDR3 DNA: TGTGCCAGCTCACCAGGAGGGGGAAGCTCCTACGAGCAGTACTTC. This encodes CASSPGGGSSYEQYF. Drawing the rest from reference TRBV18 and TRBJ2-7, the complete variable domain is NAGVMQNPRHLVRRRGQEARLRCSPMKGHSHVYWYRQLPEEGLKFMVYLQKENIIDESGMPKERFSAEFPKEGPSILRIQQVVRGDSAAYFCASSPGGGSSYEQYFGPGTRLTVT.

The chain is built from TRBV6-1 and TRBJ1-3; D not resolved. The V end lost 8 bases, the J end lost 8 bases, and 7 bases lay between the germline ends. The length of the CDR3 is 10 residues. Germline V gives CDR1 MNHNS, CDR2 SASEGT. CDR3 loop: CASRKDTIYF. CDR3 in DNA: TGTGCCAGCCGAAAGGACACCATATATTTT.

A remark on this clone: Other DNA variants within this sample encode the same CDR3. CDR3 in amino acids: CASSVGGGGAYNEQFF. DNA for the CDR3: TGTGCCAGCAGCGTAGGGGGAGGGGGCGCCTACAATGAGCAGTTCTTC. This chain uses TRBV9 with TRBJ2-1, with D perhaps TRBD1 or TRBD2 (7 bases each). V shed 0 bases and J shed 2 bases, with 12 bases lying between them. Germline lookup yields CDR1 SGDLS and CDR2 YYNGEE. CDR3 size: 16 residues.

This clone appeared a single time. The genes are TRBV2 and TRBJ2-5, with D perhaps TRBD2 (6 bases). With the DNA end fitting TRBJ2-7 better, the J assignment may be wrong. Germline-derived CDR1 and CDR2 are SNHLY and FYNNEI. This CDR3 is 16 amino acids long. CDR3 DNA sequence: TGTGCCAGCAGCCAGACCCGAGGGGTGGGGGGCTACGAGCAGTACTTC. The encoded protein is CASSQTRGVGGYEQYF.

This clone was recorded only once. The V and J genes are TRBV29-1 and TRBJ1-1; 8 bases fit TRBD1. J gave up 2 bases and V 7 bases, and 12 bases lay outside the gene matches. The CDR3 has 15 amino acids. CDR1 and CDR2 (germline): SQVTM, ANQGSEA. CDR3 sequence (DNA): TGCAGCGCCTGGACAGGGCCGACTCCCAACACTGAAGCTTTCTTT. This codes for CSAWTGPTPNTEAFF. Drawing the rest from reference TRBV29-1 and TRBJ1-1, the complete variable domain is SAVISQKPSRDICQRGTSLTIQCQVDSQVTMMFWYRQQPGQSLTLIATANQGSEATYESGFVIDKFPISRPNLTFSTLTVSNMSPEDSSIYLCSAWTGPTPNTEAFFGQGTRLTVV.

The J gene is TRBJ2-1, the V gene TRBV5-1; D uncertain. The CDR3 loop spans 15 amino acids. The germline V gene has CDR1 SGHRS and CDR2 YFSETQ. Deletions cut 0 bases from V and 7 bases from J, with 14 bases between. CDR3 DNA: TGCGCCAGCAGCTTGGGGGAATACTCCCTGAATGAGCAGTTCTTC. Protein sequence: CASSLGEYSLNEQFF.

The chain couples TRBV2 to TRBJ2-7; D unresolved. The V end was cut by 3 bases, the J end by 1 base, with 7 bases between. The germline V gene encodes CDR1 SNHLY and CDR2 FYNNEI. This CDR3 comprises 13 residues. CDR3 nucleotides: TGTGCCAGCAGTGATACGGAGTCCTACGAGCAGTACTTC. Translating gives CASSDTESYEQYF.